Listed below are T cell receptor beta chains from one sample, sequenced in a study of blood T cell repertoires in COVID-19. Profiled with immunoSEQ multiplex PCR; TCRdb holds only in-frame clones, not every one. The table lists over 350,000 clones, around nine tenths of them singletons. The sequencing input was PBMCs or T cells enriched from blood (not recorded which). All receptors derive from a woman aged 18-35 years with acute COVID-19. Each CDR3 is given without its conserved first and last residue.

cdr3_aa | cdr3_length | v_call
ASTPGENTEAF | 11 | TRBV11-2
ASSPSGGTYEQY | 12 | TRBV18
ATPTGTSGSSSYNEQF | 16 | TRBV27
ASSPLAGSGNTIY | 13 | TRBV28
ASGGEGEQETQY | 12 | TRBV28
ASTTGSNNSPLH | 12 | TRBV28
ASSSGAYEQY | 10 | TRBV27
ASSFRDRTYNEQF | 13 | TRBV27
ATRQYTDTQY | 10 | TRBV15
ASRERTSGANVLT | 13 | TRBV6-5
ASSLGRERETQY | 12 | TRBV28
ATSWGTGVYGNEQF | 14 | TRBV19
ASSLRGTGDYGYT | 13 | TRBV5-1
ASSLQGYGYT | 10 | TRBV12-3/TRBV12-4
ASSMTGGGGNTIY | 13 | TRBV6-5
ASSLYATGGSYEQY | 14 | TRBV5-1
ASSNIAGEQF | 10 | TRBV9
ASSSGTGAYEQY | 12 | TRBV2
ASSPGITGVNYGYT | 14 | TRBV5-1
ASSLELAGVFEQF | 13 | TRBV5-5
ASSQDSRSPLH | 11 | TRBV3-1/TRBV3-2
ASSLALYEQY | 10 | TRBV7-8
ASSQPDRGSPLH | 12 | TRBV3-1/TRBV3-2
ASLIYHTEAF | 10 | TRBV2
ASRRGRLEKLF | 11 | TRBV27
ASSLRQLAGELF | 12 | TRBV14
ASRSTAYEQY | 10 | TRBV2
ASRAGGTEAF | 10 | TRBV27
ASSGRDSGNTIY | 12 | TRBV27
ASSLDRGSSYEQY | 13 | TRBV7-8
ASRNRGTGTDTQY | 13 | TRBV27
ASSVGGRGGEQF | 12 | TRBV9
ASSSAGGVYEQY | 12 | TRBV5-1
ASSPEDNQPQH | 11 | TRBV12-3/TRBV12-4
ASSPYSYEQY | 10 | TRBV6-2/TRBV6-3
ASSSPEAGNWSPDTQY | 16 | TRBV7-9
ASSSQGSYGYT | 11 | TRBV11-2
ATGGGTKF | 8 | TRBV2
ASSVQSGGNTEAF | 13 | TRBV9
ATRDRGDNEQF | 11 | TRBV24-1
ASRPRQGLHEQY | 12 | TRBV28